The 14 T cell receptor beta chains presented below share a single source sample, sequenced in a study of cytomegalovirus exposure and HLA in healthy donors. A multiplex PCR was run with 60 Vbeta primers and 13 Jbeta primers. TCRdb keeps only in-frame clones here, not all; method: immunoSEQ multiplex PCR. The sample shows 170,000 or so clones, about 83% of them seen only once. Sequenced input: PBMCs. The origin of the receptors is a girl between 10 and 17 years old in good health and CMV-seropositive.

CDR3 protein: CASSQDRGVAYGYTF. The CDR3 DNA is TGTGCCAGCAGCCAGGACAGGGGGGTGGCCTATGGCTACACCTTC. The chain combines TRBV11-2 with TRBJ1-2, with 10 positions matching TRBD1. J gave up 4 bases and V 5 bases, and 7 bases lay outside the gene matches. CDR3 size: 15 residues. Germline V gives CDR1 SGHAT, CDR2 FQNNGV.

A few counts support this clone. This chain uses TRBV9 with TRBJ2-1; 9 bases are shared with TRBD1. This CDR3 is 16 amino acids long. V was clipped by 3 bases and J by 3 bases; unmatched bases: 7. CDR1 and CDR2 from the germline V gene are SGDLS and YYNGEE. This chain's CDR3 is CASSEEQGAYYNEQFF. CDR3 DNA: TGTGCCAGCAGCGAGGAACAGGGGGCCTACTACAATGAGCAGTTCTTC.

The CDR3 sequence is CASSPDRGSHEQYF. CDR3 sequence (DNA): TGTGCCAGCTCACCAGACAGGGGTAGCCACGAGCAGTACTTC. V and J are TRBV18 and TRBJ2-5, with TRBD1 matching over 8 bases. The last part of the DNA fits TRBJ2-7 better; the J call may be wrong. CDR1 KGHSH and CDR2 LQKENI come from the germline V gene. The CDR3 sequence is 14 residues long.

The chain is built from TRBV6-5 and TRBJ1-1; TRBD1 agrees at 7 bases. V dropped 10 bases and J dropped 4; count of bases not matched to a gene: 6. In germline, CDR1 is MNHEY, CDR2 SVGAGI. The CDR3 runs to 12 residues. The CDR3 spells CATHRGGTEAFF. DNA of the CDR3: TGTGCCACCCACAGGGGCGGCACTGAAGCTTTCTTT.

This clone has a handful of counts. The chain combines TRBV6-5 with TRBJ1-2; no clear D. This CDR3 is 14 amino acids long. V shed 0 bases and J shed 0 bases, with 5 bases lying between them. The germline gives CDR1 MNHEY, CDR2 SVGAGI. The CDR3 DNA sequence: TGTGCCAGCAGTTACTCGAGTACTAACTATGGCTACACCTTC. Its translation: CASSYSSTNYGYTF.

This rearrangement joins TRBV6-4 to TRBJ1-2; 9 bases line up with TRBD1. V dropped 2 bases and J dropped 5; count of bases not matched to a gene: 6. This CDR3 comprises 15 residues. Per the germline V gene, CDR1 is MRHNA and CDR2 is SNTAGT. CDR3 sequence reads: CASSDTPGQGYGYTF. In DNA, the CDR3 is TGTGCCAGCAGTGACACTCCGGGACAGGGATATGGCTACACCTTC.

The genes are TRBV6-1 and TRBJ1-2; no clear D gene. The germline CDR1 and CDR2 sequences are MNHNS and SASEGT. V was clipped by 1 base and J by 4 bases, with 10 bases between them. The length of the CDR3 is 14 residues. The CDR3 DNA follows: TGTGCCAGCAGTGAAGGCACCAGACTCTATGGCTACACCTTC. Translation gives CASSEGTRLYGYTF.

This chain links TRBV27 with TRBJ2-7, with D perhaps TRBD2 (5 bases). CDR1 is MNHEY and CDR2 is SMNVEV in the germline V gene (reference sequence). The CDR3 runs 14 residues. V gave up 6 bases and J gave up 4 bases, with 16 bases separating them. CDR3 in DNA: TGTGCCAGCAGCCTGACGGCGCCGGGATACGAGCAGTACTTC. Its protein product is CASSLTAPGYEQYF.

The chain joins TRBV9 to TRBJ2-3; weak D call: TRBD1 (6 bases). V was trimmed by 0 bases and J by 4 bases, leaving 9 bases between them. Germline V gene sequence: CDR1 SGDLS, CDR2 YYNGEE. The CDR3 has 14 residues. CDR3 nucleotide sequence: TGTGCCAGCAGCGTAGGGGACACCGCAGATACGCAGTATTTT. Residues: CASSVGDTADTQYF.

This chain uses TRBV13 with TRBJ1-6; no firm D call. V lost 6 bases and J lost 0, with 9 bases in between. CDR1 and CDR2 (germline): PRHDT, FYEKMQ (reference sequence). The CDR3 totals 15 residues. The CDR3, as DNA: TGTGCCAGCAGAGCCGAGGGCTCCTATAATTCACCCCTCCACTTT. This sequence encodes CASRAEGSYNSPLHF.

The rearrangement joins TRBV6-5 to TRBJ2-5; weak D call: TRBD1 (6 bases). V lost 6 bases and J 5 bases, leaving 13 bases between the germline ends. CDR1 and CDR2 from the germline V gene are MNHEY and SVGAGI. The CDR3 has 13 amino acids. This CDR3 reads CASRRGSGETQYF. As DNA, the CDR3 is TGTGCCAGCAGGAGGGGGTCGGGGGAGACCCAGTACTTC.

The rearrangement joins TRBV29-1 to TRBJ1-1; TRBD1 matches at 7 bases. CDR1 is SQVTM, CDR2 ANQGSEA, per germline. Trimming took 6 bases from V and 5 from J; bases not matched to a gene: 9. CDR3 length: 13 residues. In DNA, the CDR3 is TGCAGCGTCGGAACAGGGGCAGGAACTGAAGCTTTCTTT. This translates into CSVGTGAGTEAFF.

This clone appeared a few times. The chain employs TRBV12-5 and TRBJ1-1; 7 positions agree with TRBD1. CDR1 and CDR2 (germline): LGHNT, FRNRAP. J was trimmed by 5 bases and V by 5 bases; bases with no gene match: 2. The CDR3 is made up of 12 amino acids. In nucleotides, the CDR3 is TGTGCTAGTGGTACAGGGGTGACTGAAGCTTTCTTT. Translation: CASGTGVTEAFF.

The chain's CDR3 is CASSFQGGALEAFF. The CDR3, as DNA: TGTGCCAGTAGTTTCCAGGGAGGGGCCCTTGAAGCTTTCTTT. The chain uses TRBV19 and TRBJ1-1; possible D gene TRBD1, 5 bases. The germline gives CDR1 LNHDA, CDR2 SQIVND (reference sequence). The CDR3 consists of 14 residues. The V gene lost 5 bases and the J gene lost 7 bases, with 17 bases spanning the gap.